Listed below are T cell receptor beta chains from one sample, sequenced in a study of PD-L1 blockade in urothelial cancer. Produced via immunoSEQ multiplex PCR; TCRdb's table is partial and in-frame only. This repertoire shows approximately 83,000 clones, roughly 80% found once; its top ten account for 8.4%. Source: PBMCs, taken around atezolizumab (anti-PD-L1) treatment. The receptors here all came from a man between 65 and 85 years old with urothelial cancer. Each CDR3 is given with its conserved first and last residue. The D gene is left open where the match is weak. The size field is filled for only some rows; it gives once, few, many or a size class.

J: TRBJ1-5; size: -; V: TRBV20-1; D: -; DNA: TGCAGTGCTGGACAGACGGAGCCCCAGCATTTT; CDR3: CSAGQTEPQHF
J: TRBJ2-1; size: -; V: TRBV19; D: TRBD1; DNA: TGTGCCAGTAGAGGACAGGACTACAATGAGCAGTTCTTC; CDR3: CASRGQDYNEQFF
J: TRBJ1-5; size: once; V: TRBV18; D: TRBD1; DNA: TGTGCCAGCTCTCCTGGACAGGATCAGCCCCAGCATTTT; CDR3: CASSPGQDQPQHF
J: TRBJ1-2; size: -; V: TRBV4-2; D: TRBD1; DNA: TGTGCCAGCAGCCAAGCCCCTCGTCCGACAGGGGCTAACTATGGCTACACCTTC; CDR3: CASSQAPRPTGANYGYTF
J: TRBJ1-1; size: -; V: TRBV11-2; D: -; DNA: TGTGCCAGCAGCTTAGAGGGAGAATGGAGTCGGCAGGCTGAAGCTTTCTTT; CDR3: CASSLEGEWSRQAEAFF
J: TRBJ1-6; size: -; V: TRBV2; D: -; DNA: TGTGCCAGCAGCCCCAGTGGGAGGTCACCCCTCCACTTT; CDR3: CASSPSGRSPLHF
J: TRBJ2-3; size: once; V: TRBV9; D: TRBD2; DNA: TGTGCCAGCAGCGTAGTGGCGGGAGGGCCTTCAGGAGATACGCAGTATTTT; CDR3: CASSVVAGGPSGDTQYF
J: TRBJ2-2; size: -; V: TRBV15; D: TRBD2; DNA: TGTGCCACCAGCCAAATGACTAGCGGGTCCGGGGAGCTGTTTTTT; CDR3: CATSQMTSGSGELFF
J: TRBJ2-5; size: -; V: TRBV2; D: -; DNA: TGTGCCAGCAAAGCTAGCGCGGGGGAGACCCAGTACTTC; CDR3: CASKASAGETQYF
J: TRBJ2-3; size: -; V: TRBV5-1; D: TRBD1; DNA: TGCGCCAGCAGCTGGACAGGGGGCACAGATACGCAGTATTTT; CDR3: CASSWTGGTDTQYF
J: TRBJ2-7; size: -; V: TRBV7-9; D: -; DNA: TGTGCCAGCAGCTTCCCGGCGAAGGGACTGGACTTC; CDR3: CASSFPAKGLDF
J: TRBJ2-2; size: -; V: TRBV27; D: -; DNA: TGTGCCAGCTCCTACCAGACAGGGAACACCGGGGAGCTGTTTTTT; CDR3: CASSYQTGNTGELFF
J: TRBJ2-4; size: few; V: TRBV6-1; D: -; DNA: TGTGCCAGCAGCACCCTGGGACCGGGGGACATTCAGTACTTC; CDR3: CASSTLGPGDIQYF
J: TRBJ2-7; size: once; V: TRBV21-1; D: -; DNA: TGTGCCAGCAGCAAACCCCGACTAGTCCCGAAAGGTGACGAGCAGTACTTC; CDR3: CASSKPRLVPKGDEQYF
J: TRBJ1-3; size: -; V: TRBV6-5; D: -; DNA: TGTGCCAGCAGCCCGGCAGGAGGTGGAAACACCATATATTTT; CDR3: CASSPAGGGNTIYF
J: TRBJ2-3; size: few; V: TRBV14; D: -; DNA: TGTGCCAGCAGCCAAGAGCAGTGGGACACCTACACAGATACGCAGTATTTT; CDR3: CASSQEQWDTYTDTQYF
J: TRBJ1-2; size: -; V: TRBV30; D: -; DNA: TGTGCCTGGATGGTAGCTAACTATGGCTACACCTTC; CDR3: CAWMVANYGYTF
J: TRBJ2-3; size: -; V: TRBV9; D: TRBD2; DNA: TGTGCCAGCAGCCCTAGCGGGGGCCCAGATACGCAGTATTTT; CDR3: CASSPSGGPDTQYF
J: TRBJ2-7; size: -; V: TRBV5-1; D: -; DNA: TGCGCCAGCAGCCCCGACAGGTCCTACGAGCAGTACTTC; CDR3: CASSPDRSYEQYF
J: TRBJ1-3; size: -; V: TRBV6-1; D: TRBD1; DNA: TGTGCCAGCAGAGGACAGGGGATCTCTGGAAACACCATATATTTT; CDR3: CASRGQGISGNTIYF
J: TRBJ1-4; size: few; V: TRBV5-1; D: TRBD1; DNA: TGCGCCAGCAGCGTTACGGGACAGGGGGAAAAACTGTTTTTT; CDR3: CASSVTGQGEKLFF
J: TRBJ1-1; size: few; V: TRBV2; D: TRBD1; DNA: TGTGCCAGCTACCGGGACAGGGTAGGGGCTGAAGCTTTCTTT; CDR3: CASYRDRVGAEAFF
J: TRBJ1-1; size: -; V: TRBV14; D: -; DNA: TGTGCCAGCAGCCATTTAGCTACCAACACTGAAGCTTTCTTT; CDR3: CASSHLATNTEAFF
J: TRBJ1-1; size: once; V: TRBV10-3; D: -; DNA: TGTGCCACCTGGACACAACCTAGGGCTGAAGCTTTCTTT; CDR3: CATWTQPRAEAFF
J: TRBJ1-1; size: -; V: TRBV5-1; D: -; DNA: TGCGCCAGCAGTGGGACGCGGGGATTTGGCACTGAAGCTTTCTTT; CDR3: CASSGTRGFGTEAFF
J: TRBJ2-7; size: -; V: TRBV7-3; D: TRBD2; DNA: TGTGCCAGCAGCCCGGGGGGTCAGGGCGAGCAGTACTTC; CDR3: CASSPGGQGEQYF
J: TRBJ1-6; size: once; V: TRBV11-2; D: -; DNA: TGTGCCAGCCTAGGGGCAGGAAAGGATAATTCACCCCTCCACTTT; CDR3: CASLGAGKDNSPLHF
J: TRBJ2-7; size: -; V: TRBV5-1; D: -; DNA: TGCGCCAGCAGCTCGGGACAAGGATCGCGGGAGCAGTACTTC; CDR3: CASSSGQGSREQYF
J: TRBJ2-7; size: once; V: TRBV11-3; D: TRBD1; DNA: TGTGCCAGCAGCTTAGAGAGAACAGGGGGCCTCTACTACGAGCAGTACTTC; CDR3: CASSLERTGGLYYEQYF
J: TRBJ1-1; size: few; V: TRBV6-5; D: -; DNA: TGTGCCACTACAGACAGCCTGAACACTGAAGCTTTCTTT; CDR3: CATTDSLNTEAFF
J: TRBJ2-5; size: -; V: TRBV18; D: TRBD2; DNA: TGTGCCAGCTCTAGGACTCGACTAGCGGGGGAAGAGACCCAGTACTTC; CDR3: CASSRTRLAGEETQYF
J: TRBJ2-5; size: -; V: TRBV5-1; D: -; DNA: TGCGCCAGCAGCCCGAGCGGGCAAGAGACCCAGTACTTC; CDR3: CASSPSGQETQYF
J: TRBJ2-7; size: -; V: TRBV27; D: -; DNA: TGTGCCAGCGCCTCGGCGGCAGGGGTCTCCAGGGAGCAGTACTTC; CDR3: CASASAAGVSREQYF
J: TRBJ1-2; size: -; V: TRBV5-1; D: TRBD1; DNA: TGCGCCAGCAGCCTGACAGGGGGCGAAGGCTATGGCTACACCTTC; CDR3: CASSLTGGEGYGYTF
J: TRBJ2-7; size: once; V: TRBV19; D: TRBD1; DNA: TGTGCCAGTAGTACAGGGGGCGGCTACGAGCAGTACTTC; CDR3: CASSTGGGYEQYF
J: TRBJ1-5; size: -; V: TRBV6-6; D: TRBD1; DNA: TGTGCCAGCAGTTACGGACAGGGCAATCAGCCCCAGCATTTT; CDR3: CASSYGQGNQPQHF
J: TRBJ2-6; size: -; V: TRBV5-4; D: -; DNA: TGTGCCAGCACCCTCGGGACTTCGAGCTCTGGGGCCAACGTCCTGACTTTC; CDR3: CASTLGTSSSGANVLTF
J: TRBJ2-3; size: -; V: TRBV10-2; D: TRBD2; DNA: TGCGCCAGCAGTGAGGCGGAGCGGGGCCGCCTGTATTTT; CDR3: CASSEAERGRLYF
J: TRBJ2-1; size: -; V: TRBV5-8; D: TRBD2; DNA: TGTGCCAGCAGCCTCCAGGGGCTAGCGGGAGGCTCTGAGCAGTTCTTC; CDR3: CASSLQGLAGGSEQFF
J: TRBJ2-1; size: -; V: TRBV9; D: -; DNA: TGTGCCAGCAGCGTAGGGTCGGTTGCGAATGAGCAGTTCTTC; CDR3: CASSVGSVANEQFF
J: TRBJ1-5; size: once; V: TRBV19; D: -; DNA: TGTGCCAGTAGTATAGATCACGGAGGGATCGACAATCAGCCCCAGCATTTT; CDR3: CASSIDHGGIDNQPQHF
J: TRBJ2-1; size: -; V: TRBV6-6; D: -; DNA: TGTGCCAGCAGGCCACTAGATAATGAGCAGTTCTTC; CDR3: CASRPLDNEQFF
J: TRBJ2-1; size: -; V: TRBV2; D: -; DNA: TGTGCCAGCACAGGGTCGGGCTACAATGAGCAGTTCTTC; CDR3: CASTGSGYNEQFF
J: TRBJ2-2; size: -; V: TRBV5-1; D: -; DNA: TGCGCCAGCAGCTTGGAAGGGGTGGGCACCGGGGAGCTGTTTTTT; CDR3: CASSLEGVGTGELFF
J: TRBJ1-1; size: few; V: TRBV6-6; D: -; DNA: TGTGCCAGCAGACGGGGGGAGGGCACTGAAGCTTTCTTT; CDR3: CASRRGEGTEAFF
J: TRBJ1-1; size: once; V: TRBV7-3; D: TRBD1; DNA: TGTGCCAGCAGCCCTGACAGGGGCTCGACTGAAGCTTTCTTT; CDR3: CASSPDRGSTEAFF
J: TRBJ2-7; size: once; V: TRBV27; D: TRBD1; DNA: TGTGCCAGCAGCGTAGGACAGGGGACGTACGAGCAGTACTTC; CDR3: CASSVGQGTYEQYF
J: TRBJ2-6; size: once; V: TRBV7-2; D: TRBD1; DNA: TGTGCCAGCGCCTCTCAGGGGGCCTCTGGGGCCAACGTCCTGACTTTC; CDR3: CASASQGASGANVLTF
J: TRBJ1-2; size: -; V: TRBV6-5; D: -; DNA: TGTGCCAGCAGTTACTCGGCCAGGGGAATATACTATGGCTACACCTTC; CDR3: CASSYSARGIYYGYTF
J: TRBJ1-4; size: -; V: TRBV5-4; D: TRBD1; DNA: TGTGCCAGCAGCCGGGACAGCTCTAATGAAAAACTGTTTTTT; CDR3: CASSRDSSNEKLFF
J: TRBJ2-7; size: -; V: TRBV25-1; D: TRBD2; DNA: TGTGCCAGCAGTGGGGGGACTAGCGGGCGGGACGAGCAGTACTTC; CDR3: CASSGGTSGRDEQYF